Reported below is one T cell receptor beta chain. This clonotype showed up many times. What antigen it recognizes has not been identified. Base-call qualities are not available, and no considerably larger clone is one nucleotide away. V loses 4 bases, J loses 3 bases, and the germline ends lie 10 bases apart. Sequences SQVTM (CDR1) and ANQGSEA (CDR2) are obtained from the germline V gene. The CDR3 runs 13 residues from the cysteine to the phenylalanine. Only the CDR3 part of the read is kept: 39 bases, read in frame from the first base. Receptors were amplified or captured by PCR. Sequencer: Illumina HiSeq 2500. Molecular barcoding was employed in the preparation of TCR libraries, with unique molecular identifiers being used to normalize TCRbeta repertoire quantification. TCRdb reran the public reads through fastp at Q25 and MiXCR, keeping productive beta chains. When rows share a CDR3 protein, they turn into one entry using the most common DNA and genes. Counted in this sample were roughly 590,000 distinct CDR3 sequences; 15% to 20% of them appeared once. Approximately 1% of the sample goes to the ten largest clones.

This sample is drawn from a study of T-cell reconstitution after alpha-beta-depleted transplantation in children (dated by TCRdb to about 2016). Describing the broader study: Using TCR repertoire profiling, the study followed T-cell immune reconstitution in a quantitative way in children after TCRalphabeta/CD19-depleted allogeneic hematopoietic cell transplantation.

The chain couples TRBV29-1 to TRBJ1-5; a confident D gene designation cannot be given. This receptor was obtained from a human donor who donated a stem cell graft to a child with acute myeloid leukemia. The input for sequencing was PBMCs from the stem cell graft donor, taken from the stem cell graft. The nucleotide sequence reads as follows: TGCAGCGTTGTTACCGCTCTCAATCAGCCCCAGCATTTT. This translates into CSVVTALNQPQHF.